This T cell receptor (beta chain) was sequenced during a study of blood T cell repertoires in COVID-19. For the study at large: T cells, B-cell-depleted T cells, or PBMCs provided the cDNA or gDNA that served as material.

Germline CDR1 and CDR2: SSHAT and FNYEAQ (reference sequence). The V segment lost 5 bases and the J segment 5 bases; nucleotides outside the gene matches: 10. The CDR3 is 16 residues long. Libraries were prepared by immunoSEQ multiplex PCR; TCRdb keeps only in-frame clonotypes and omits some of them. This table holds 350,000 or so clones, roughly 90% found once. Each exposed participant met a COVID-19 case in the 2 weeks preceding study entry. The sample taken for sequencing was PBMCs or T cells enriched from blood (not recorded which). This receptor was identified in a woman in her thirties who had been exposed to COVID-19. The genes are TRBV7-7 and TRBJ2-3; 10 nucleotides match TRBD2. The DNA of the CDR3 is TGTGCCAGCAGCCCCGGGGCTAGCGGGAGCGGAGATACGCAGTATTTT. This sequence encodes CASSPGASGSGDTQYF.